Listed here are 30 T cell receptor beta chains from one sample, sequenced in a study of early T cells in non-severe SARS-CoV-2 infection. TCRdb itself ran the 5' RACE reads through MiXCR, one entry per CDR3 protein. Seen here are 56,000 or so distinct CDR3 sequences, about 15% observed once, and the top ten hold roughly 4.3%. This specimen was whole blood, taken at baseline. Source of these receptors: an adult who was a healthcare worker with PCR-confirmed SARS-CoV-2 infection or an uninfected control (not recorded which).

The CDR3 region has the DNA TGTGCCAGCAAGTCTGTCAGGAGGTACGAGCAGTACTTC. Its protein product is CASKSVRRYEQYF. The genes are TRBV11-2 and TRBJ2-7; D possibly corresponds to TRBD2 (5 bases). V lost 7 bases, J lost 4 bases, and 14 bases lay in between. The CDR3 has 13 amino acids. The germline gives CDR1 SGHAT, CDR2 FQNNGV.

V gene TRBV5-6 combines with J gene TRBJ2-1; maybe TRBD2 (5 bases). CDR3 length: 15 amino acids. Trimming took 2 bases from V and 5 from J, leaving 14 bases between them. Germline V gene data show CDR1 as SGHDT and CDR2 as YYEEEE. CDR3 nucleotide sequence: TGTGCCAGCAGCTTACCGACTAAATCAAACAATGAGCAGTTCTTC. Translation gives CASSLPTKSNNEQFF.

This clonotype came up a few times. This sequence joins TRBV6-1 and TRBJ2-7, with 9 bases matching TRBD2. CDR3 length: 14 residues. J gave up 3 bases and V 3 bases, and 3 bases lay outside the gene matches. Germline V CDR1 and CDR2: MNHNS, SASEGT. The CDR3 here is CASSDRLADYEQYF. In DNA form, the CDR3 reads TGTGCCAGCAGTGACCGACTAGCGGACTACGAGCAGTACTTC.

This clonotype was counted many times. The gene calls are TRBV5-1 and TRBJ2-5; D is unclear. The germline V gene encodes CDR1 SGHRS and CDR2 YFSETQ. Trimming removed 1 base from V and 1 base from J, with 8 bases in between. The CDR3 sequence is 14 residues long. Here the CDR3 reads CASSLLPSQETQYF. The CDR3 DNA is TGCGCCAGCAGCTTGCTGCCAAGCCAAGAGACCCAGTACTTC.

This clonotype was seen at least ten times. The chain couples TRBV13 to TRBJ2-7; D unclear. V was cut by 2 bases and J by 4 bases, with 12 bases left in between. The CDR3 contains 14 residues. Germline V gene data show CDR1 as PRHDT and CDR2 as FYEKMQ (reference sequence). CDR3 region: CASSLSPSRYEQYF. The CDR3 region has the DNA TGTGCCAGCAGCTTATCCCCGAGCAGGTACGAGCAGTACTTC.

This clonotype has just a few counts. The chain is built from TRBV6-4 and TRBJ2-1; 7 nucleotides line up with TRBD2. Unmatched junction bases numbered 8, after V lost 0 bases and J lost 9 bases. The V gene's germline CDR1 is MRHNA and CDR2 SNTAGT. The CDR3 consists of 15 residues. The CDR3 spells CASSDSIGGRLEQFF. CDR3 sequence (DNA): TGTGCCAGCAGTGACTCGATCGGCGGGAGACTTGAGCAGTTCTTC.

This CDR3 is CASSPGHQETQYF. The CDR3 coding sequence is TGTGCCAGCTCACCGGGGCATCAAGAGACCCAGTACTTC. The chain has TRBV18 and TRBJ2-5; maybe TRBD1 (5 bases). The V end lost 3 bases, the J end lost 2 bases, and 7 bases lay between the germline ends. The germline V gene encodes CDR1 KGHSH and CDR2 LQKENI. This CDR3 comprises 13 residues.

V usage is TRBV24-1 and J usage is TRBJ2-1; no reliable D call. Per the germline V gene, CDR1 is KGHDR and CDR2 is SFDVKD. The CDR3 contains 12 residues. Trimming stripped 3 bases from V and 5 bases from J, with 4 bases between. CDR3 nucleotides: TGTGCCACCAGTGATCGGCACAATGAGCAGTTCTTC. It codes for CATSDRHNEQFF.

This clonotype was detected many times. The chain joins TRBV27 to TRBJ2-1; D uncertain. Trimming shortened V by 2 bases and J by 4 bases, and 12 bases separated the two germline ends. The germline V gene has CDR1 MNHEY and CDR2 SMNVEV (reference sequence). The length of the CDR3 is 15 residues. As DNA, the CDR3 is TGTGCCAGCAGTTTAAGTGGGAACTCTTACAATGAGCAGTTCTTC. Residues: CASSLSGNSYNEQFF.

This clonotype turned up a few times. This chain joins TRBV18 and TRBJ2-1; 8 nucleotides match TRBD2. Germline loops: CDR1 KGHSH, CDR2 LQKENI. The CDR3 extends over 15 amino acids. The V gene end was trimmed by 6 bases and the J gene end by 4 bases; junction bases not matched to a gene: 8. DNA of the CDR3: TGTGCCAGCTCGCCAAACGGGGGGGTATACAATGAGCAGTTCTTC. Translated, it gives CASSPNGGVYNEQFF.

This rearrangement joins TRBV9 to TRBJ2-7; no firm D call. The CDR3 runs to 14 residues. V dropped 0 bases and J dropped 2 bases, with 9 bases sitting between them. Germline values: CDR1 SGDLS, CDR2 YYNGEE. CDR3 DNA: TGTGCCAGCAGCGTAGGGCACGGTACCTACGAGCAGTACTTC. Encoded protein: CASSVGHGTYEQYF.

The CDR3 DNA reads TGTGCCAGCAGCCAAACCCCGGGCAGGGGGGAAGGCTACACCTTC. Translated: CASSQTPGRGEGYTF. The rearrangement links TRBV4-2 to TRBJ1-2; 7 bases line up with TRBD1. CDR1 LGHNA and CDR2 YNFKEQ come from the germline V gene. V gave up 2 bases and J gave up 8 bases; unmatched junction bases: 11. CDR3 size: 15 residues.

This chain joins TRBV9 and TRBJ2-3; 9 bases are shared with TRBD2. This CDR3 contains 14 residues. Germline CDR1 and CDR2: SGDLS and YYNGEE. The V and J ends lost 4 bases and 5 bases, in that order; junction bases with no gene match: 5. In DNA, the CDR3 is TGTGCCAGCAGCAGCCAGCGGGAGGAAGATACGCAGTATTTT. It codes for CASSSQREEDTQYF.

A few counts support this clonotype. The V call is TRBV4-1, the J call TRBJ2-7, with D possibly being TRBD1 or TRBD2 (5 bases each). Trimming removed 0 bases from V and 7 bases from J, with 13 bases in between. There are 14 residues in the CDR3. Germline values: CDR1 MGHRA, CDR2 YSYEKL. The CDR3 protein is CASSQEREGREQYF. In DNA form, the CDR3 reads TGCGCCAGCAGCCAAGAGAGAGAGGGGCGAGAGCAGTACTTC.

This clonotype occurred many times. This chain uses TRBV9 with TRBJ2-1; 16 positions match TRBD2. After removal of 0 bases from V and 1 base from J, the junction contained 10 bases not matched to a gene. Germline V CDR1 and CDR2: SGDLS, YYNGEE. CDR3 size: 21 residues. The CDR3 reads CASSVVGLAGGTDFSYNEQFF. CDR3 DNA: TGTGCCAGCAGCGTAGTGGGACTAGCGGGGGGGACCGACTTTTCCTACAATGAGCAGTTCTTC.

DNA for the CDR3: TGTGCCAGCAGCTTCGACAGGGATAAAAACATTCAGTACTTC. Translating gives CASSFDRDKNIQYF. The rearrangement joins TRBV5-4 to TRBJ2-4; 7 bases align to TRBD1. Losses at the gene ends were 2 bases for V and 4 bases for J; bases not matched to a gene: 3. CDR1 and CDR2 (germline): SGHNT, YYREEE (reference sequence). CDR3 size: 14 residues.

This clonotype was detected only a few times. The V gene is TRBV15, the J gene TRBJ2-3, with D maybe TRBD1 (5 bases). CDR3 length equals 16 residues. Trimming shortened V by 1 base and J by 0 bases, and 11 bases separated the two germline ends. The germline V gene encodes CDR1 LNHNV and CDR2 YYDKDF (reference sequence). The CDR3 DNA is TGTGCCACCAGCAGAGTCGGTTCAGGGAGCACAGATACGCAGTATTTT. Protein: CATSRVGSGSTDTQYF.

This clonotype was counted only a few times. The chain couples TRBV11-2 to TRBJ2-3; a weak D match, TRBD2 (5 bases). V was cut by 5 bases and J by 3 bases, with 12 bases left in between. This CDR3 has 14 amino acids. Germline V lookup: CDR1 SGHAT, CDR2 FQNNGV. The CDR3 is CASSGSLGTDTQYF. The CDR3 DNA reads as TGTGCCAGCAGCGGGAGCCTGGGGACAGATACGCAGTATTTT.

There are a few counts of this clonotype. In nucleotides, the CDR3 is TGCAGTGCTAGAGATGGCAGGAACAGGGGATCCACTGAAGCTTTCTTT. It codes for CSARDGRNRGSTEAFF. This rearrangement joins TRBV20-1 to TRBJ1-1, with TRBD1 matching 7 bases. Germline CDR1 DFQATT, CDR2 SNEGSKA (reference sequence). This CDR3 region has 16 residues. The trim removed 0 bases at V and 4 bases at J, leaving 11 bases unmatched.

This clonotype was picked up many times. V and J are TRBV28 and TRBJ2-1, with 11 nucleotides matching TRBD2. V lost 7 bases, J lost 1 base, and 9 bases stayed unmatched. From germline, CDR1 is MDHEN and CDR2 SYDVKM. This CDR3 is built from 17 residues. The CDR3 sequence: CASKALAGVSSYNEQFF. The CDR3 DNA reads TGTGCCAGCAAGGCACTAGCGGGAGTGAGTTCCTACAATGAGCAGTTCTTC.

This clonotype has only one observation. The chain's CDR3 is CASSTAATGNTIYF. The CDR3 region has the DNA TGTGCCAGCTCAACCGCGGCAACTGGAAACACCATATATTTT. This chain links TRBV18 with TRBJ1-3, with D unclear. The CDR3 covers 14 residues. The V end was cut by 5 bases, the J end by 2 bases, with 10 bases between. CDR1 KGHSH and CDR2 LQKENI come from the germline V gene.

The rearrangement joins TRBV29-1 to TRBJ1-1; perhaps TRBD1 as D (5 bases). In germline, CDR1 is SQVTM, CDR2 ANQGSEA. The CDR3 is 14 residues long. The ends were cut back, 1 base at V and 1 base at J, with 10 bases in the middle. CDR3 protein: CSVEAGFGNTEAFF. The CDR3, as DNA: TGCAGCGTTGAAGCAGGGTTCGGGAACACTGAAGCTTTCTTT. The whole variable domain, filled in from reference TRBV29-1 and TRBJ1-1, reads SAVISQKPSRDICQRGTSLTIQCQVDSQVTMMFWYRQQPGQSLTLIATANQGSEATYESGFVIDKFPISRPNLTFSTLTVSNMSPEDSSIYLCSVEAGFGNTEAFFGQGTRLTVV.

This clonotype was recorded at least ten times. CDR3 amino acids: CASSPDLTDTQYF. The DNA for the CDR3 is TGTGCCAGCAGCCCTGACCTCACAGATACGCAGTATTTT. The chain uses TRBV6-1 and TRBJ2-3; D call uncertain. The V end lost 6 bases, the J end lost 2 bases, and 9 bases lay between the germline ends. Germline lookup yields CDR1 MNHNS and CDR2 SASEGT. This CDR3 is built from 13 residues.

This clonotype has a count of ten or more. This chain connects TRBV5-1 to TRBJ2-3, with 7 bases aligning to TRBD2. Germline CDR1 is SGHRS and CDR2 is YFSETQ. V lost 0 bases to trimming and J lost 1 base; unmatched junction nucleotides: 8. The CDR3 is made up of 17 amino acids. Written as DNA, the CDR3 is TGCGCCAGCAGCTTGGCGGGACTACCAACCCGCACAGATACGCAGTATTTT. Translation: CASSLAGLPTRTDTQYF.

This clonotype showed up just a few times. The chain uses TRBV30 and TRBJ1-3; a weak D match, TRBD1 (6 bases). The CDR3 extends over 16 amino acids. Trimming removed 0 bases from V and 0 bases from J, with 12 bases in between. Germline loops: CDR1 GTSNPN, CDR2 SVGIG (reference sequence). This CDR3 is CAWSVRGQISGNTIYF. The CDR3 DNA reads TGTGCCTGGAGTGTTAGGGGACAAATCTCTGGAAACACCATATATTTT.

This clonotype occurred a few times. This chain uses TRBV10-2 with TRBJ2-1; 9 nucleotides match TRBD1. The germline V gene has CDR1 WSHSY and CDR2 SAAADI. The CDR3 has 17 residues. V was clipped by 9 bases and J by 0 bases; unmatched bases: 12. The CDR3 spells CASEGQGPTGSYNEQFF. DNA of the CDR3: TGCGCCAGTGAGGGACAGGGTCCGACCGGCTCCTACAATGAGCAGTTCTTC.

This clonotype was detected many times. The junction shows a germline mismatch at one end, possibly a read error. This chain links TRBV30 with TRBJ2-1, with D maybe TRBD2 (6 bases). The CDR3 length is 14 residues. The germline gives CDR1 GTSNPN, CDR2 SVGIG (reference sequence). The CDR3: CAWSVLILRDRSIF. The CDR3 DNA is TGTGCCTGGAGTGTACTAATTTTGCGGGATCGGTCGATCTTC.

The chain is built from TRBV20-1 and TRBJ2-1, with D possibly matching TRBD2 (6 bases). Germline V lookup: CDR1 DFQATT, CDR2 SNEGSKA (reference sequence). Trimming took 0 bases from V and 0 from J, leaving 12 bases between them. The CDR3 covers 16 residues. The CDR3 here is CSARDPGRSSYNEQFF. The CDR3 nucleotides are TGCAGTGCTAGAGATCCCGGGAGAAGCTCCTACAATGAGCAGTTCTTC.

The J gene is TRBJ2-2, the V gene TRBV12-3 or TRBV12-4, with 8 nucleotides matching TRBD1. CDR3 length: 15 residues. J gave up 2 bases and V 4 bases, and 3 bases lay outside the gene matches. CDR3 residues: CASSSTGANTGELFF. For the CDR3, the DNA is TGTGCCAGCAGTTCGACAGGGGCCAACACCGGGGAGCTGTTTTTT.

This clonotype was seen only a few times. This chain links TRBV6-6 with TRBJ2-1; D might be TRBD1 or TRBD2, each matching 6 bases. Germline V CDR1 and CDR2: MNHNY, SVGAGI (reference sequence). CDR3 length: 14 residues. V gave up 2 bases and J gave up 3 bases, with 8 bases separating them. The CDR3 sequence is CASSYGGRYNEQFF. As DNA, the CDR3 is TGTGCCAGCAGTTACGGGGGGCGCTACAATGAGCAGTTCTTC.